One sample yielded the 9 T cell receptor beta chains listed below, sequenced in a study of graft-versus-host responses after intestinal transplantation. Their antigen targets remain unknown. Only in-frame clones appear in the TCRdb table, and some are missing; sequencing was by immunoSEQ multiplex PCR. The table records about 41,000 clones, roughly 95% of them present only once. The sample was unstimulated CD8+ T cells sorted from spleen or lymph node cells, taken before transplant. The origin of the receptors is a human donor who was the organ donor for an intestinal transplant.

The chain joins TRBV4-2 to TRBJ1-5; D remains ambiguous. V was cut by 1 base and J by 1 base, with 8 bases left in between. The CDR3 has 15 residues. Germline CDR1 reads LGHNA; CDR2 reads YNFKEQ. In DNA, the CDR3 is TGTGCCAGCAGCCAAGGGGTATCGAGCAATCAGCCCCAGCATTTT. Amino acid sequence: CASSQGVSSNQPQHF.

The chain has TRBV27 and TRBJ1-1, with D possibly being TRBD1 (5 bases). Germline CDR1 reads MNHEY; CDR2 reads SMNVEV (reference sequence). This CDR3 region has 12 residues. Trimming shortened V by 5 bases and J by 10 bases, and 14 bases separated the two germline ends. The CDR3 here is CASSPPGGGAFF. The CDR3 bases are TGTGCCAGCAGTCCACCCGGGGGAGGAGCTTTCTTT.

The CDR3 nucleotides are TGCGCCAGCAGCCAAGGCCGTGGGGAATCCTACGAGCAGTACTTC. Encoded protein: CASSQGRGESYEQYF. The chain recombines TRBV4-3 with TRBJ2-7; unclear D gene. Trimming pared 1 base from V and 1 base from J, leaving 11 bases between. The germline V gene has CDR1 LGHNA and CDR2 YSLEER. The CDR3 consists of 15 residues.

The V call is TRBV7-2, the J call TRBJ2-1; 12 nucleotides match TRBD2. Germline trimming cut 6 bases from V and 4 bases from J; bases unmatched to any gene: 7. This CDR3 comprises 16 residues. Germline-derived CDR1 and CDR2 are SGHTA and FQGNSA. The CDR3 here is CASRWTSGMLYNEQFF. As DNA, the CDR3 is TGTGCCAGCAGGTGGACTAGCGGGATGCTATACAATGAGCAGTTCTTC.

The chain carries TRBV2 and TRBJ2-7; 9 bases are shared with TRBD1. The germline gives CDR1 SNHLY, CDR2 FYNNEI. V dropped 5 bases and J dropped 3; count of bases not matched to a gene: 2. The CDR3 totals 13 residues. The CDR3 protein is CASSRDRDYEQYF. The CDR3 region has the DNA TGTGCCAGCAGTCGGGACAGGGACTACGAGCAGTACTTC.

The chain couples TRBV7-6 to TRBJ2-2; 9 bases are a match to TRBD1. Per germline, CDR1 SGHVS and CDR2 FNYEAQ. With 4 bases clipped from V and 8 bases from J, the junction kept 2 bases outside the gene matches. There are 13 residues in the CDR3. The CDR3 reads CASSSQGAGELFF. CDR3 bases: TGTGCCAGCAGCTCACAGGGGGCGGGGGAGCTGTTTTTT.

The chain joins TRBV5-4 to TRBJ2-7; 8 bases are a match to TRBD2. Per germline, CDR1 SGHNT and CDR2 YYREEE (reference sequence). The CDR3 has 16 residues. J gave up 2 bases and V 4 bases, and 11 bases lay outside the gene matches. CDR3 sequence reads: CASSLYSGGYPYEQYF. CDR3 sequence (DNA): TGTGCCAGCAGCCTGTACAGCGGGGGTTACCCCTACGAGCAGTACTTC.

The chain has TRBV27 and TRBJ2-1; 16 bases are shared with TRBD2. V lost 5 bases, J lost 2 bases, and 9 bases stayed unmatched. This CDR3 spans 19 amino acids. From germline, CDR1 is MNHEY and CDR2 SMNVEV (reference sequence). CDR3 residues: CASSPRGLAGGPTYNEQFF. CDR3 bases: TGTGCCAGCAGTCCCCGGGGACTAGCGGGGGGGCCCACCTACAATGAGCAGTTCTTC.

This clone was observed a single time. This chain connects TRBV10-2 to TRBJ2-2; 7 nucleotides line up with TRBD2. Trimming took 2 bases from V and 7 from J; bases not matched to a gene: 7. Germline V lookup: CDR1 WSHSY, CDR2 SAAADI. The CDR3 contains 15 residues. In DNA form, the CDR3 reads TGCGCCAGCAGTGAGGGAGGACTAGGATTCGGGGAGCTGTTTTTT. Translation gives CASSEGGLGFGELFF.